Sequencing of this T cell receptor (beta chain) was carried out in a study of quantifying T cell responses using KT2 cells. Study at large: TCR alpha and beta constant-region primers primed reverse transcription of RNA.

This clonotype was seen more than once but under ten times. A single-stranded UMI oligo with SP2 sequence was ligated to cDNA 3' ends. An equimolar mix of RC1.1 and RC1.2 primed the beta chain across TRBC1 and TRBC2. TCRdb reprocessed the UMI-ligation and nested PCR reads via MiXCR and lists one record per CDR3 protein. The sample yields 25,000 to 35,000 distinct CDR3 sequences, under 7.5% seen once. With 2 bases removed from V and 8 bases from J, the gap between germline ends came to 10 bases. CDR1 LGHDT and CDR2 YNNKEL come from the germline V gene (reference sequence). CDR3 length: 13 residues. The sequenced sample consisted of PBMCs spiked with cells of the T cell clone KT2. V is TRBV3-1 and J is TRBJ2-1; either TRBD1 or TRBD2 may fit D (5 bases each). The source of this sequence is a human donor. CDR3: CASSQQGPYEQFF. DNA for the CDR3: TGTGCCAGCAGCCAACAGGGACCATATGAGCAGTTCTTC.